One and the same sample provided the 17 T cell receptor beta chains below, sequenced in a study of vaccination effects on CD4 cells after COVID-19. Clones were read by immunoSEQ multiplex PCR, and TCRdb kept only the in-frame ones, dropping some. The table lists about 20,000 clones, roughly four fifths of them singletons. Their antigens remain unidentified. Antigen-specific CD4+ T cells expanded by the ViraFEST assay with viral peptide pools were then sequenced. Isolation of CD4+ T cells took place after around 10 days of culture. A PCR test confirmed that the person had SARS-CoV-2 infection between March and December 2020. This sample comprised CD4+ T cells from PBMCs cultured with SARS-CoV-2 spike peptides, obtained before COVID-19 vaccination. The receptor source for this set is a human donor who had a prior SARS-CoV-2 infection.

The chain combines TRBV3-1 (or the pseudogene TRBV3-2) with TRBJ2-2; D is possibly TRBD2 (6 bases). V was cut by 0 bases and J by 3 bases, with 11 bases left in between. Germline-derived CDR1 and CDR2 are LGHDT and YNNKEL (reference sequence). The CDR3 contains 16 residues. The CDR3 reads CASSQEGDFYTGELFF. The CDR3 DNA reads as TGTGCCAGCAGCCAAGAGGGGGACTTTTACACCGGGGAGCTGTTTTTT.

This clone occurred a few times. The chain carries TRBV13 and TRBJ2-2; D is uncertain. CDR1 is PRHDT, CDR2 FYEKMQ, per germline (reference sequence). The CDR3 contains 15 residues. The V gene lost 4 bases and the J gene lost 0 bases, with 9 bases spanning the gap. The CDR3 nucleotides are TGTGCCAGCAGCTCAGGCGGAACGAACACCGGGGAGCTGTTTTTT. This gives the protein CASSSGGTNTGELFF.

J is TRBJ2-1 and V is TRBV27; 7 bases map to TRBD1. V lost 6 bases to trimming and J lost 1 base; unmatched junction nucleotides: 6. Germline V gives CDR1 MNHEY, CDR2 SMNVEV (reference sequence). CDR3 size: 15 residues. The CDR3 nucleotides are TGTGCCAGCAGGTTACAGGGGTTGTCCTACAATGAGCAGTTCTTC. Residues: CASRLQGLSYNEQFF.

The chain is built from TRBV15 and TRBJ2-7; D gene unclear. Trimming left V 0 bases short and J 8 bases short, with 8 bases between. Germline V gives CDR1 LNHNV, CDR2 YYDKDF (reference sequence). The CDR3 runs to 12 residues. The CDR3 loop is CATSRDFIKQYF. CDR3 nucleotide sequence: TGTGCCACCAGCAGAGATTTCATTAAGCAGTACTTC.

V gene TRBV4-3 combines with J gene TRBJ2-3; no reliable D call. Trimming shortened V by 0 bases and J by 7 bases, and 5 bases separated the two germline ends. Germline loops: CDR1 LGHNA, CDR2 YSLEER. The CDR3 has 12 residues. The CDR3 DNA sequence: TGCGCCAGCAGCCAAGAAGGGAATACGCAGTATTTT. Its translation is CASSQEGNTQYF.

The chain is built from TRBV7-3 and TRBJ1-2; D remains unclear. V gave up 0 bases and J gave up 2 bases, with 16 bases separating them. CDR3 length: 17 amino acids. Germline assignment: CDR1 SGHTA and CDR2 FQGTGA. CDR3 in amino acids: CASSLTGYGADNYGYTF. The CDR3 DNA follows: TGTGCCAGCAGCTTAACAGGGTATGGTGCAGACAACTATGGCTACACCTTC.

This clone was detected a few times. This chain uses TRBV15 with TRBJ2-1; 7 bases map to TRBD2. From germline, CDR1 is LNHNV and CDR2 YYDKDF (reference sequence). This CDR3 comprises 15 residues. After removal of 1 base from V and 9 bases from J, the junction contained 9 bases not matched to a gene. CDR3 region: CATSRGVRETGEQFF. The CDR3 DNA sequence: TGTGCCACCAGCAGAGGAGTGCGGGAGACGGGTGAGCAGTTCTTC.

This clone was detected only a few times. The chain joins TRBV25-1 to TRBJ2-7; D might be TRBD2 (6 bases). Germline loops: CDR1 MGHDK, CDR2 SYGVNS. The V gene lost 10 bases and the J gene lost 2 bases, with 24 bases spanning the gap. CDR3 length equals 16 residues. In DNA form, the CDR3 reads TGTGCCACCGCAGCAGGGAGGCGTCAGGAGACCTACGAGCAGTACTTC. Translating gives CATAAGRRQETYEQYF.

CDR3 sequence: CASSPMASTDTQYF. The CDR3 DNA reads TGTGCCAGCTCACCAATGGCCAGCACAGATACGCAGTATTTT. The rearrangement uses TRBV18 and TRBJ2-3; unclear D gene. Germline lookup yields CDR1 KGHSH and CDR2 LQKENI. Trimming removed 2 bases from V and 0 bases from J, with 6 bases in between. The CDR3 is made up of 14 amino acids.

The V gene is TRBV5-6, the J gene TRBJ1-2; tentatively, D is TRBD1 (5 bases). V was shortened by 6 bases and J by 7 bases, with 16 bases between the two germline ends. The CDR3 length is 13 residues. Germline CDR1 and CDR2: SGHDT and YYEEEE. CDR3 nucleotides: TGTGCCAGCATCATGGCCGGGGCGGGTGGCTACACCTTC. It codes for CASIMAGAGGYTF.

The rearrangement joins TRBV5-8 to TRBJ1-4; TRBD1 might be the D (5 bases). CDR1 SGHTS and CDR2 YDEGEE come from the germline V gene. The CDR3 is 15 residues long. Trimming removed 0 bases from V and 6 bases from J, with 12 bases in between. The CDR3 region has the DNA TGTGCCAGCAGCTTGGGAGGGGACGCAGATGAAAAACTGTTTTTT. Translation: CASSLGGDADEKLFF.

The chain has TRBV27 and TRBJ1-5; D is undetermined. V lost 2 bases and J 2 bases, leaving 10 bases between the germline ends. CDR1 is MNHEY and CDR2 is SMNVEV in the germline V gene (reference sequence). This CDR3 is 15 amino acids long. This CDR3 is CASSLKGAGNQPQHF. The CDR3 DNA sequence: TGTGCCAGCAGTTTAAAGGGTGCGGGCAATCAGCCCCAGCATTTT.

The chain joins TRBV29-1 to TRBJ2-3; tentatively, D is TRBD1 or TRBD2 (5 bases each). The V gene's germline CDR1 is SQVTM and CDR2 ANQGSEA. The CDR3 sequence is 13 residues long. Trimming stripped 4 bases from V and 4 bases from J, with 12 bases between. The CDR3 DNA sequence: TGCAGCGTTGCTAGGGACCCGCCAGATACGCAGTATTTT. Amino acid sequence: CSVARDPPDTQYF.

This clone was seen a handful of times. For the CDR3, the DNA is TGTGCCAGCAGTGAATTGCCAGGGGGGAACACTGAAGCTTTCTTT. The encoded protein is CASSELPGGNTEAFF. The chain has TRBV2 and TRBJ1-1, with 7 bases matching TRBD1. Germline CDR1 SNHLY, CDR2 FYNNEI. With V trimmed by 2 bases and J by 1 base, 4 bases remained unmatched. This CDR3 region has 15 residues.

The chain links TRBV7-2 to TRBJ1-2; 8 bases match TRBD1. The germline V gene has CDR1 SGHTA and CDR2 FQGNSA. The CDR3 length is 16 residues. Trimming took 0 bases from V and 7 from J; bases not matched to a gene: 10. CDR3 region: CASSLARTGRMGGYTF. For the CDR3, the DNA is TGTGCCAGCAGCTTAGCGAGGACAGGGCGCATGGGTGGCTACACCTTC.

This clone showed up just once. The chain employs TRBV24-1 and TRBJ2-2; 8 bases align to TRBD1. J lost 4 bases, V lost 6 bases, and 6 bases had no gene match. The CDR3 length is 15 residues. Germline assignment: CDR1 KGHDR and CDR2 SFDVKD. The CDR3 loop reads CATSSQGAGTGELFF. CDR3 nucleotide sequence: TGTGCCACCAGTAGCCAGGGGGCCGGCACCGGGGAGCTGTTTTTT.

This clone occurred a few times. This sequence joins TRBV5-8 and TRBJ1-2; TRBD1 agrees at 8 bases. Germline trimming cut 4 bases from V and 4 bases from J; bases unmatched to any gene: 6. Looked up from germline, CDR1 is SGHTS and CDR2 is YDEGEE. This CDR3 spans 14 amino acids. In DNA form, the CDR3 reads TGTGCCAGCAGCCTCGGACAGGGAGGCTATGGCTACACCTTC. Residues: CASSLGQGGYGYTF. Full variable domain (missing parts from reference TRBV5-8 and TRBJ1-2): EAGVTQSPTHLIKTRGQQATLRCSPISGHTSVYWYQQALGLGLQFLLWYDEGEERNRGNFPPRFSGRQFPNYSSELNVNALELEDSALYLCASSLGQGGYGYTFGSGTRLTVV.